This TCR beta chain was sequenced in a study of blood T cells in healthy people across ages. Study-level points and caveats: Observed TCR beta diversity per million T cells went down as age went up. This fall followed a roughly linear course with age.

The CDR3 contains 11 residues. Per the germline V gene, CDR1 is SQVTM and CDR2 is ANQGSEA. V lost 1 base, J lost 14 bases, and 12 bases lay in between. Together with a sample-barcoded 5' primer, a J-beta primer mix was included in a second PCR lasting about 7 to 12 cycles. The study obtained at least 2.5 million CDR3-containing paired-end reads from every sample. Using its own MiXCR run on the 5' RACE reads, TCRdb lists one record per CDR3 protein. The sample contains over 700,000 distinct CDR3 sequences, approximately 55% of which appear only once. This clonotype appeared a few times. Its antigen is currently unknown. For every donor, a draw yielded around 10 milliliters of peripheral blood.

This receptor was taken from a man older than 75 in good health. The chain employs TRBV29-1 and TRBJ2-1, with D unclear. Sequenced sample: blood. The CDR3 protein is CSVEGPPSKFF. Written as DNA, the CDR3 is TGCAGCGTTGAAGGACCCCCCTCTAAGTTCTTC.